This TCR beta chain was profiled in a study of blood T cell repertoires in COVID-19. Study context: In each case, the material was cDNA or gDNA derived from T cells, B-cell-depleted T cells, or PBMCs.

Trimming removed 2 bases from V and 0 bases from J, with 11 bases in between. CDR1 SEHNR and CDR2 FQNEAQ come from the germline V gene (reference sequence). The CDR3 covers 16 residues. Here immunoSEQ multiplex PCR was the method, and the copy in TCRdb shows in-frame clones only, minus some. The sample holds about 60,000 clones, over 70% seen once. The rearrangement uses TRBV7-9 and TRBJ1-3, with D perhaps matching TRBD1 (5 bases). The sequence was collected from a man aged 25 to 40 with COVID-19, enrolled during active disease. Sequenced sample: peripheral blood. Here the CDR3 DNA reads TGTGCCAGCAGCTTATTCGGACACCTCTCTGGAAACACCATATATTTT. This encodes CASSLFGHLSGNTIYF.